The rows below give T cell receptor beta chains drawn from one sample of a study of shared clonotypes between healthy human individuals. TCRdb's copy holds only in-frame clones and misses some; the assay was immunoSEQ multiplex PCR. The table records some 490,000 clones, 81% of them present only once. Sequenced input: PBMCs. The receptors stem from a woman between 40 and 50 years old in good health. Some clones in this sample may be carry-over from other donors' samples. The CDR3 runs from the conserved cysteine through the conserved F or W. D genes are given only for firm matches. Clone size is given for some rows only: seen once, a few or many times, or a class if the clone is expanded.

>NA|TRBJ1-1|NA|TRBV27
CASSSTPMNTEAFF
TGTGCCAGCAGTTCTACCCCCATGAACACTGAAGCTTTCTTT
>NA|TRBJ2-7|NA|TRBV30
CAWSMREQYF
TGTGCCTGGAGTATGAGGGAACAGTACTTC
>NA|TRBJ2-1|NA|TRBV4-2
CASSQVTGDLNEQFF
TGTGCCAGCAGCCAAGTAACAGGTGATTTAAATGAGCAGTTCTTC
>NA|TRBJ2-7|NA|TRBV19
CASSKQGRLEQYF
TGTGCCAGTAGTAAACAGGGAAGGCTCGAGCAGTACTTC
>NA|TRBJ2-1|TRBD2|TRBV5-1
CASSTGLAGYVFNEQFF
TGCGCCAGCAGCACCGGACTAGCGGGATATGTGTTCAATGAGCAGTTCTTC
>NA|TRBJ2-7|TRBD1|TRBV29-1
CSVDKTGGEQYF
TGCAGCGTTGATAAGACAGGGGGCGAGCAGTACTTC
>few|TRBJ2-7|NA|TRBV29-1
CSVLTARWEQYF
TGCAGCGTACTGACAGCCCGTTGGGAGCAGTACTTC
>NA|TRBJ2-7|NA|TRBV2
CASSETVYEQYF
TGTGCCAGCAGTGAAACCGTATACGAGCAGTACTTC
>NA|TRBJ2-3|TRBD1|TRBV5-1
CASSLGQGVRTDTQYF
TGCGCCAGCAGCTTAGGACAGGGGGTAAGGACAGATACGCAGTATTTT
>once|TRBJ2-1|NA|TRBV5-1
CASSQQPTGYNEQFF
TGCGCCAGCAGCCAACAACCTACAGGGTACAATGAGCAGTTCTTC
>NA|TRBJ2-7|NA|TRBV10-3
CATESGGYEQYF
TGTGCCACAGAGTCGGGTGGCTACGAGCAGTACTTC
>once|TRBJ1-3|NA|TRBV9
CASSPRGASSGNTIYF
TGTGCCAGCAGCCCACGGGGGGCTTCCTCTGGAAACACCATATATTTT
>NA|TRBJ1-2|NA|TRBV5-1
CASSLVADSYGYTF
TGCGCCAGCAGCTTGGTCGCGGACAGCTATGGCTACACCTTC
>few|TRBJ2-3|NA|TRBV28
CASARRGKADTQYF
TGTGCCAGCGCCCGAAGGGGTAAAGCAGATACGCAGTATTTT
>NA|TRBJ2-3|NA|TRBV5-4
CASSGGGGDTQYF
TGTGCCAGCAGCGGCGGCGGAGGAGATACGCAGTATTTT
>few|TRBJ1-2|NA|TRBV10-2
CASSEMTGKYGYTF
TGCGCCAGCAGTGAGATGACCGGAAAGTATGGCTACACCTTC
>few|TRBJ2-2|TRBD2|TRBV11-2
CASSLSSGRVEGELFF
TGTGCCAGCAGCTTATCGAGCGGGAGGGTCGAGGGGGAGCTGTTTTTT
>NA|TRBJ1-5|NA|TRBV29-1
CSVREAGQPQHF
TGCAGCGTCCGGGAGGCAGGTCAGCCCCAGCATTTT
>NA|TRBJ2-7|TRBD2|TRBV7-2
CASSLAGGSSYEQYF
TGTGCCAGCAGCTTAGCGGGGGGGTCCTCCTACGAGCAGTACTTC
>NA|TRBJ2-1|NA|TRBV7-3
CASRGLGEQFF
TGTGCCAGCAGGGGCTTGGGTGAGCAGTTCTTC
>NA|TRBJ2-2|NA|TRBV15
CATSSRTPNTGELFF
TGTGCCACCAGCAGTCGGACACCGAACACCGGGGAGCTGTTTTTT
>few|TRBJ1-1|NA|TRBV20-1
CSAPQRTEAFF
TGCAGTGCTCCTCAACGAACTGAAGCTTTCTTT
>NA|TRBJ1-3|NA|TRBV5-1
CASSLEGFGNTIYF
TGCGCCAGCAGCTTGGAAGGGTTCGGAAACACCATATATTTT
>NA|TRBJ1-5|NA|TRBV4-1
CASSQDSGARGSNQPQHF
TGCGCCAGCAGCCAAGATTCCGGGGCCAGAGGGAGCAATCAGCCCCAGCATTTT
>NA|TRBJ2-3|TRBD2|TRBV30
CAWSRLAGTDTQYF
TGTGCCTGGAGTCGACTAGCGGGCACAGATACGCAGTATTTT
>NA|TRBJ2-1|TRBD2|TRBV15
CATSRDSPSGRNEQFF
TGTGCCACCAGCAGAGATTCCCCTAGCGGGAGAAATGAGCAGTTCTTC
>NA|TRBJ2-5|NA|TRBV19
CASSIRRTGRDQETQYF
TGTGCCAGTAGTATAAGGAGAACGGGACGGGACCAAGAGACCCAGTACTTC
>NA|TRBJ2-2|NA|TRBV28
CASRSTGELFF
TGTGCCAGCAGAAGCACCGGGGAGCTGTTTTTT
>NA|TRBJ2-7|NA|TRBV7-3
CASSLSPGYEQYF
TGTGCCAGCAGCTTAAGTCCGGGGTACGAGCAGTACTTC
>NA|TRBJ2-1|TRBD2|TRBV6-4
CASSDEAGGNNEQFF
TGCGCCAGCAGTGACGAAGCGGGAGGGAACAATGAGCAGTTCTTC
>NA|TRBJ2-7|NA|TRBV9
CASSLGVPSYEQYF
TGTGCCAGCAGCCTGGGGGTCCCCTCCTACGAGCAGTACTTC
>NA|TRBJ1-1|NA|TRBV6-1
CASSPSGERTEAFF
TGTGCCAGCAGTCCGTCAGGGGAGCGAACTGAAGCTTTCTTT
>NA|TRBJ1-4|NA|TRBV6-6
CASSRGTPGSGEKLFF
TGTGCCAGCAGCAGAGGGACACCGGGAAGTGGTGAAAAACTGTTTTTT
>NA|TRBJ2-1|TRBD2|TRBV7-3
CASSFGTSGIGVNNEQFF
TGTGCCAGCAGCTTCGGGACTAGCGGGATTGGAGTTAACAATGAGCAGTTCTTC
>few|TRBJ2-1|NA|TRBV20-1
CSAKNYNEQFF
TGCAGTGCCAAGAATTACAATGAGCAGTTCTTC
>NA|TRBJ1-1|NA|TRBV2
CASAYRAEAFF
TGTGCCAGCGCATACAGGGCTGAAGCTTTCTTT
>NA|TRBJ1-2|NA|TRBV15
CATSLRVGGYGYTF
TGTGCCACCAGCCTCAGGGTAGGGGGATATGGCTACACCTTC
>once|TRBJ1-6|TRBD1|TRBV4-2
CASSQGDRVNSPLHF
TGTGCCAGCAGCCAAGGGGACAGGGTAAATTCACCCCTCCACTTT
>NA|TRBJ1-1|NA|TRBV2
CASSVQVNTEAFF
TGTGCCAGCAGTGTGCAGGTGAACACTGAAGCTTTCTTT
>NA|TRBJ1-1|NA|TRBV27
CASSLVQATTEAFF
TGTGCCAGCAGTTTAGTGCAGGCGACCACTGAAGCTTTCTTT
>NA|TRBJ1-2|TRBD1|TRBV15
CATSREDRGNYGYTF
TGTGCCACCAGCAGAGAGGACAGGGGGAACTATGGCTACACCTTC
>NA|TRBJ1-1|NA|TRBV6-5
CASSGEASGVAEAFF
TGTGCCAGCAGCGGAGAGGCATCCGGCGTCGCTGAAGCTTTCTTT
>once|TRBJ2-5|TRBD2|TRBV4-3
CASSPGLAARWETQYF
TGCGCCAGCAGCCCCGGACTAGCGGCCCGTTGGGAGACCCAGTACTTC
>NA|TRBJ2-7|TRBD2|TRBV5-6
CASSARGTNSYEQYF
TGTGCCAGCAGCGCCCGAGGGACTAACTCCTACGAGCAGTACTTC
>NA|TRBJ2-3|NA|TRBV9
CASSVGLTDTQYF
TGTGCCAGCAGCGTAGGTCTTACAGATACGCAGTATTTT
>once|TRBJ2-6|NA|TRBV4-3
CASSQYDSGANVLTF
TGCGCCAGCAGCCAATACGACTCTGGGGCCAACGTCCTGACTTTC
>NA|TRBJ1-4|TRBD1|TRBV18
CASSLYSGTGGNVEKLFF
TGTGCCAGCTCACTCTACTCCGGGACAGGGGGTAACGTGGAAAAACTGTTTTTT
>NA|TRBJ1-5|NA|TRBV6-1
CASSQGHINQPQHF
TGTGCCAGCAGTCAGGGACACATTAATCAGCCCCAGCATTTT
>NA|TRBJ1-5|NA|TRBV29-1
CSVSAGQGNQPQHF
TGCAGCGTTTCGGCGGGCCAGGGCAATCAGCCCCAGCATTTT
>NA|TRBJ2-1|TRBD2|TRBV29-1
CSVDPTSGRAGEQFF
TGCAGCGTTGACCCGACTAGCGGGAGGGCCGGTGAGCAGTTCTTC
>NA|TRBJ2-2|NA|TRBV27
CASSLEPATGELFF
TGTGCCAGCAGTTTGGAACCGGCCACCGGGGAGCTGTTTTTT
>NA|TRBJ1-2|TRBD1|TRBV29-1
CSVDRGRDGYTF
TGCAGCGTAGACAGGGGGCGGGATGGCTACACCTTC
>NA|TRBJ2-6|TRBD2|TRBV6-1
CASSEGGVGSGANVLTF
TGTGCCAGCAGTGAGGGAGGGGTTGGCTCTGGGGCCAACGTCCTGACTTTC
>NA|TRBJ1-1|NA|TRBV5-1
CASSLAHDAAEAFF
TGCGCCAGCAGCTTGGCCCACGATGCCGCTGAAGCTTTCTTT
>few|TRBJ2-7|TRBD2|TRBV30
CAWKRGRANEQYF
TGTGCCTGGAAACGCGGGAGGGCCAACGAGCAGTACTTC